This T cell receptor (beta chain) was recovered during a study of technical replicates of blood from a handful of donors. Trimming at V came to 7 bases and at J to 3 bases, leaving 4 bases not matched to a gene. This CDR3 comprises 13 residues. Germline CDR1 is KGHSH and CDR2 is LQKENI. The protocol was immunoSEQ multiplex PCR, while the TCRdb copy is restricted to in-frame clones and leaves out a portion. This sample has 65,000 to 85,000 clones, with 96% found just once. The sequenced sample was T cells isolated from PBMCs. The chain uses TRBV18 and TRBJ1-1, with 8 bases identical to TRBD1. The TCR was taken from a human donor in good health. The CDR3 coding sequence is TGTGCCAGCTTACAGGGGGGGGACACTGAAGCTTTCTTT. Protein sequence: CASLQGGDTEAFF. Full variable domain (outside the CDR3, taken from reference TRBV18 and TRBJ1-1): NAGVMQNPRHLVRRRGQEARLRCSPMKGHSHVYWYRQLPEEGLKFMVYLQKENIIDESGMPKERFSAEFPKEGPSILRIQQVVRGDSAAYFCASLQGGDTEAFFGQGTRLTVV.